A single sample is the source of the 11 T cell receptor beta chains below, sequenced in a study of early T cells in non-severe SARS-CoV-2 infection. TCRdb reanalysed the 5' RACE reads using MiXCR and keeps one entry per CDR3 protein. The sample consists of 21,000 or so distinct CDR3 sequences, roughly 5% of them appearing once. The specimen was whole blood. The receptors stem from an adult who was a healthcare worker with PCR-confirmed SARS-CoV-2 infection or an uninfected control (not recorded which).

This clonotype was recorded at least ten times. The chain couples TRBV27 to TRBJ2-1, with D maybe TRBD2 (5 bases). Germline V gene data show CDR1 as MNHEY and CDR2 as SMNVEV (reference sequence). Trimming cost V 8 bases and J 7 bases, with 21 bases left between them. The CDR3 is 15 amino acids. This CDR3 is CASRLTAGVGNEQFF. The CDR3 DNA reads TGTGCCAGCCGTCTGACCGCCGGGGTTGGGAATGAGCAGTTCTTC.

In this sample, this clonotype turned up many times. The V call is TRBV20-1, the J call TRBJ2-3; D is ambiguous. Deletions cut 3 bases from V and 0 bases from J, with 13 bases between. Germline CDR1 reads DFQATT; CDR2 reads SNEGSKA (reference sequence). The CDR3 extends over 15 amino acids. The CDR3 nucleotides are TGCAGTGCTAGCCTCGGACCCGCTAGCACAGATACGCAGTATTTT. Its translation is CSASLGPASTDTQYF.

This clonotype came up many times. This chain connects TRBV7-3 to TRBJ2-1; D may be TRBD2 (5 bases). Trimming took off 7 bases at V and 9 bases at J, with 16 bases between the two ends. From germline, CDR1 is SGHTA and CDR2 FQGTGA. This CDR3 is built from 13 residues. CDR3 in amino acids: CASTLHPGGEQFF. The CDR3 DNA reads TGTGCCAGCACCCTCCACCCCGGAGGTGAGCAGTTCTTC.

This clonotype has ten or more counts. The chain carries TRBV14 and TRBJ2-1; D may be TRBD2 (6 bases). The CDR3 length is 17 residues. V gave up 0 bases and J gave up 0 bases, with 12 bases separating them. From germline, CDR1 is SGHDN and CDR2 FVKESK. CDR3 bases: TGTGCCAGCAGCCAAGATCGGGGGACCCTCTCCTACAATGAGCAGTTCTTC. Amino acid sequence: CASSQDRGTLSYNEQFF.

The rearrangement uses TRBV29-1 and TRBJ2-2, with a possible D match to TRBD1 (5 bases). The CDR3 has 16 residues. Trimming left V 5 bases short and J 2 bases short, with 18 bases between. Germline assignment: CDR1 SQVTM and CDR2 ANQGSEA. The CDR3 sequence is CSVRPPQGVNTGELFF. The CDR3 nucleotides read TGCAGCGTTCGGCCCCCCCAAGGGGTTAACACCGGGGAGCTGTTTTTT.

This clonotype occurred many times. The rearrangement joins TRBV11-3 to TRBJ2-3, with TRBD1 matching 7 bases. The V and J ends lost 5 bases and 2 bases, in that order; junction bases with no gene match: 4. The length of the CDR3 is 14 residues. Per the germline V gene, CDR1 is SGHNT and CDR2 is YENEEA. This chain's CDR3 is CASSQTGPTDTQYF. The CDR3 region has the DNA TGTGCCAGCAGCCAGACAGGGCCCACAGATACGCAGTATTTT.

This chain's CDR3 is CASSQTSGSPDTQYF. The CDR3 DNA sequence: TGTGCCAGCAGCCAGACTAGCGGGAGCCCAGATACGCAGTATTTT. This chain links TRBV6-4 with TRBJ2-3, with 12 bases that match TRBD2. Germline V gene sequence: CDR1 MRHNA, CDR2 SNTAGT. V was clipped by 6 bases and J by 4 bases; unmatched bases: 5. CDR3 length: 15 residues.

This clonotype was found many times. The rearrangement joins TRBV20-1 to TRBJ2-1; 9 bases align to TRBD2. Germline trimming cut 5 bases from V and 2 bases from J; bases unmatched to any gene: 16. The CDR3 runs 18 residues. The germline V gene has CDR1 DFQATT and CDR2 SNEGSKA (reference sequence). The CDR3 loop reads CSARALVGREGTYNEQFF. CDR3 sequence (DNA): TGCAGTGCTCGCGCCCTAGTAGGGCGGGAGGGCACCTACAATGAGCAGTTCTTC.

This clonotype appeared many times. The chain couples TRBV7-2 to TRBJ1-2; TRBD1 aligns across 11 bases. The CDR3 runs to 15 residues. The junction had 9 bases not matched to a gene; V was cut back by 5 bases and J by 7 bases. The germline gives CDR1 SGHTA, CDR2 FQGNSA. The CDR3 is CASSPGTGGNRGYTF. The CDR3 DNA reads TGTGCCAGCAGCCCCGGGACAGGGGGAAACCGTGGCTACACCTTC.

This clonotype was detected ten times or more. The genes are TRBV7-9 and TRBJ1-2; D gene unclear. Trimming cost V 2 bases and J 7 bases, with 11 bases left between them. The CDR3 totals 13 residues. Germline V CDR1 and CDR2: SEHNR, FQNEAQ (reference sequence). In DNA, the CDR3 is TGTGCCAGCAGCTTACCACAGCTTGGTGGCTACACCTTC. As protein: CASSLPQLGGYTF.

This clonotype has ten or more counts. This chain uses TRBV20-1 with TRBJ2-3, with 11 bases that match TRBD2. This CDR3 comprises 17 residues. J lost 2 bases, V lost 1 base, and 8 bases had no gene match. Germline-derived CDR1 and CDR2 are DFQATT and SNEGSKA (reference sequence). The DNA of the CDR3 is TGCAGTGCTAGAGGGCCGCCGGGACTAGCGGCCACAGATACGCAGTATTTT. Translation: CSARGPPGLAATDTQYF.